The clone carrying this TCR beta chain has just a few counts. The antigen is not known. The sample originates from a study of beta chain features in type 1 diabetes. Whole-study results and caveats: Whether TCRB rearrangement is influenced by HLA type went unresolved here. Type 1 diabetes patients had moderately but significantly shorter TCRB CDR3s in all four CD4+ subsets. Compared with healthy donors, patients appeared to share more similar naive, central memory and regulatory TCRB repertoires. There was a possibility that cDNA sequencing over-represented cells with high TCR expression.

After removal of 2 bases from V and 5 bases from J, the junction contained 0 bases not matched to a gene. This CDR3 is built from 13 residues. Germline CDR1 is SGHAT and CDR2 is FQNNGV. The isolated RNA, all of it, was reverse transcribed, so expressed TCRB transcripts were what got sequenced. The average output of naive, central memory and regulatory T cell samples was 3 million to 4 million reads. Sequencing used immunoSEQ multiplex PCR; TCRdb keeps in-frame clones, though not all of them. The sample shows about 250,000 clones, roughly a tenth of them seen only once. This TCR derives from a man aged 25-45 years with type 1 diabetes. The sample comprised naive CD4+ T cells from blood. This chain links TRBV11-2 with TRBJ2-4; 7 positions match TRBD1. The DNA for the CDR3 is TGTGCCAGCAGCTTAACAGGGGAAAACATTCAGTACTTC. This encodes CASSLTGENIQYF.